The TCR beta chain described here comes from a study of T cell responses to AZD1222 COVID-19 vaccine. Germline loops: CDR1 SGHNT, CDR2 YENEEA. The J segment lost 1 base and the V segment lost 3 bases, leaving 5 bases of the junction unmatched. This CDR3 spans 15 amino acids. Study observations and caveats: Mostly white British, mostly female donors; authors suggested clonal diversity may be underestimated.

Method: immunoSEQ multiplex PCR; TCRdb's copy keeps in-frame clones and lacks some. The sample consists of about 140,000 clones, approximately 90% of them appearing once. Note on this clone: Antigen unknown.

The receptor was derived from an adult in good health. The rearrangement uses TRBV11-3 and TRBJ1-1; 7 bases agree with TRBD1. Source: peripheral blood, taken on day 0 of AZD1222 vaccination. In DNA, the CDR3 is TGTGCCAGCAGCTTCTTACAGGGGCCGAACACTGAAGCTTTCTTT. It translates to CASSFLQGPNTEAFF.